These T cell receptor beta chains were read from a single sample in a study of T cells in Graves' hyperthyroidism and ophthalmopathy. TCRdb used MiXCR to reprocess the multiplex PCR reads, holding one entry per CDR3 protein. The data show about 250,000 distinct CDR3 sequences, with 13% to 15% seen just once and 30% held by the top ten. The sequenced sample was blood. Every receptor here comes from a woman aged 45-59 years with Graves' hyperthyroidism that later progressed to Graves' ophthalmopathy. Both conserved end residues are part of each CDR3. The D gene is left open where the match is weak. Clone size is not always given. Where it is, it says once, few, many or a class for expanded clones.

clone size | J gene | D gene | V gene | CDR3 protein | CDR3 DNA
. | TRBJ1-1 | TRBD1 | TRBV20-1 | CSARDIQGVNTEAFF | TGCAGTGCTAGAGATATACAGGGGGTGAACACTGAAGCTTTCTTT
few | TRBJ2-2 | . | TRBV9 | CASAPRFPTGELFF | TGTGCCAGCGCCCCGCGGTTCCCCACCGGGGAGCTGTTTTTT
. | TRBJ1-2 | TRBD1 | TRBV25-1 | CASRPGQGYGYTF | TGTGCCAGCAGACCGGGACAGGGTTATGGCTACACCTTC
. | TRBJ1-1 | . | TRBV3-2 | CASSLTTWYDGGEAFF | TGTGCCAGCAGCTTAACAACTTGGTATGACGGGGGTGAAGCTTTCTTT
many | TRBJ2-7 | TRBD2 | TRBV11-2 | CASSFHIAGGVSGEQYF | TGTGCCAGCAGCTTTCACATAGCGGGAGGGGTTTCAGGAGAGCAGTACTTC
many | TRBJ2-1 | . | TRBV30 | CAWAASYNEQFF | TGTGCCTGGGCCGCCTCCTACAATGAGCAGTTCTTC
. | TRBJ2-1 | TRBD2 | TRBV9 | CASSYSSGNTYNEQFF | TGTGCCAGCAGCTATTCTAGCGGGAATACTTACAATGAGCAGTTCTTC
many | TRBJ2-7 | . | TRBV11-1 | CASSLGREGSYEQYF | TGTGCCAGCAGCTTGGGACGCGAGGGGTCCTACGAGCAGTACTTC
. | TRBJ1-6 | TRBD1 | TRBV2 | CASRGTGSSYNSPLHF | TGTGCCAGCAGGGGGACAGGGAGCTCCTATAATTCACCCCTCCACTTT
many | TRBJ1-2 | TRBD1 | TRBV27 | CASSRGVSDGYTF | TGTGCCAGCAGCAGGGGGGTGAGCGACGGCTACACCTTC
many | TRBJ1-4 | . | TRBV30 | CAWSARRSRGEKLFF | TGTGCCTGGAGTGCAAGGAGGTCTAGAGGAGAAAAACTGTTTTTT
many | TRBJ2-5 | TRBD2 | TRBV28 | CASSFLLAGGHQETQYF | TGTGCCAGCAGTTTCCTCCTAGCGGGAGGCCACCAAGAGACCCAGTACTTC
once | TRBJ2-7 | TRBD2 | TRBV20-1 | CSAGTSGFRGQYF | TGCAGTGCTGGGACTAGCGGATTCAGGGGGCAGTACTTC
. | TRBJ1-1 | TRBD1 | TRBV18 | CASSTRQGAVTEAFF | TGTGCCAGCTCAACCCGACAGGGGGCGGTCACTGAAGCTTTCTTT
many | TRBJ1-1 | . | TRBV3-1 | CASSQKAGLNTEAFF | TGTGCCAGCAGCCAAAAGGCAGGGCTGAACACTGAAGCTTTCTTT
many | TRBJ2-5 | TRBD2 | TRBV11-2 | CASSSLAGRQETQYF | TGTGCCAGCAGCTCTCTAGCGGGCCGCCAAGAGACCCAGTACTTC
many | TRBJ1-4 | . | TRBV2 | CASSEIGKLFF | TGTGCCAGCAGTGAGATAGGGAAACTGTTTTTT
many | TRBJ1-5 | . | TRBV19 | CASTDSPTSNQPQHF | TGTGCCAGTACGGACAGCCCCACGAGCAATCAGCCCCAGCATTTT
many | TRBJ1-1 | . | TRBV5-1 | CASSLALIGGWAEAFF | TGCGCCAGCAGCTTGGCCTTGATAGGGGGTTGGGCTGAAGCTTTCTTT
many | TRBJ2-1 | . | TRBV5-1 | CASSLVGGLNNEQFF | TGCGCCAGCAGCTTGGTTGGGGGCCTTAACAATGAGCAGTTCTTC
many | TRBJ1-2 | . | TRBV5-8 | CASSPAPGPGKNYGYTF | TGTGCCAGCAGCCCAGCCCCGGGACCAGGGAAGAACTATGGCTACACCTTC
many | TRBJ2-3 | . | TRBV11-2 | CASSLAGLTDTQYF | TGTGCCAGCAGCTTAGCGGGCCTCACAGATACGCAGTATTTT
. | TRBJ2-5 | TRBD2 | TRBV20-1 | CSPTSGRAETQYF | TGCAGTCCGACAAGCGGGAGAGCGGAGACCCAGTACTTC
. | TRBJ2-3 | . | TRBV27 | CASSSPGPISTDTQCF | TGTGCCAGCAGTTCCCCAGGACCCATTAGCACAGATACGCAGTGTTTT
many | TRBJ2-7 | . | TRBV28 | CASSFWYEQYF | TGTGCCAGCAGTTTTTGGTACGAGCAGTACTTC
many | TRBJ1-6 | . | TRBV28 | CASSSAGGGSYNSPLHF | TGTGCCAGCAGTTCCGCAGGAGGGGGCTCCTATAATTCACCCCTCCACTTT
many | TRBJ1-5 | . | TRBV6-2/TRBV6-3 | CATRTGRSQPQHF | TGTGCCACGCGGACGGGTCGGAGTCAGCCCCAGCATTTT
many | TRBJ2-7 | . | TRBV29-1 | CSVLGDYEQYF | TGCAGCGTTTTAGGAGACTACGAGCAGTACTTC
many | TRBJ2-7 | . | TRBV5-1 | CASKGVREQYF | TGCGCCAGCAAAGGAGTACGGGAGCAGTACTTC
many | TRBJ1-1 | . | TRBV6-1 | CASSEWTVPNTEAFF | TGTGCCAGCAGTGAGTGGACAGTACCGAACACTGAAGCTTTCTTT
many | TRBJ1-4 | . | TRBV28 | CATGGEDEKLFF | TGTGCCACCGGAGGGGAAGACGAAAAACTGTTTTTT
few | TRBJ2-7 | TRBD2 | TRBV9 | CASSAAGTGGYEQYF | TGTGCCAGCAGCGCCGCCGGGACGGGAGGCTACGAGCAGTACTTC
many | TRBJ1-4 | . | TRBV6-5 | CASSYRDGEKLFF | TGTGCCAGCAGTTACAGAGACGGTGAAAAACTGTTTTTT
. | TRBJ2-7 | . | TRBV7-2 | CASSFAIGAEQYF | TGTGCCAGCAGCTTCGCGATAGGGGCCGAGCAGTACTTC
. | TRBJ2-5 | TRBD2 | TRBV28 | CASSPGGVETQYF | TGTGCCAGCAGCCCCGGGGGGGTGGAGACCCAGTACTTC
many | TRBJ2-7 | . | TRBV9 | CASSKASDPYEQYF | TGTGCCAGCAGCAAAGCGAGCGACCCCTACGAGCAGTACTTC
. | TRBJ2-6 | . | TRBV6-1 | CASRRQYSGANVLTF | TGTGCCAGCAGACGTCAGTACTCTGGGGCCAACGTCCTGACTTTC
many | TRBJ2-7 | . | TRBV7-9 | CASSLGAFRPYEQYF | TGTGCCAGCAGCCTAGGGGCCTTTCGCCCCTACGAGCAGTACTTC
many | TRBJ2-7 | TRBD2 | TRBV20-1 | CSARLTSDYEQYF | TGCAGTGCTAGGTTGACTAGCGACTACGAGCAGTACTTC
. | TRBJ2-5 | . | TRBV2 | CASSRRGRDSQETQYF | TGTGCCAGCAGTCGGCGGGGACGGGACAGCCAAGAGACCCAGTACTTC
many | TRBJ1-2 | TRBD1 | TRBV18 | CASSPTQGEGYGYTF | TGTGCCAGCTCACCGACCCAGGGGGAAGGCTATGGCTACACCTTC
. | TRBJ1-2 | . | TRBV20-1 | CSAREAYYGYTF | TGCAGTGCTAGGGAGGCCTACTATGGCTACACCTTC
. | TRBJ2-1 | TRBD1 | TRBV14 | CASSRLGTANNEQFF | TGTGCCAGCAGCCGGCTGGGGACAGCCAACAATGAGCAGTTCTTC
many | TRBJ1-1 | . | TRBV5-6 | CASSFFDGTEAFF | TGTGCCAGCAGCTTTTTCGACGGCACTGAAGCTTTCTTT
many | TRBJ2-2 | . | TRBV18 | CASSPPVVGTGELFF | TGTGCCAGCTCACCACCGGTAGTGGGAACCGGGGAGCTGTTTTTT
many | TRBJ1-1 | . | TRBV28 | CASTTLGGMNTEAFF | TGTGCCAGCACTACTTTGGGGGGAATGAACACTGAAGCTTTCTTT
many | TRBJ2-5 | . | TRBV10-1 | CASSESGNQETQYF | TGCGCCAGCAGTGAGTCTGGCAACCAAGAGACCCAGTACTTC
many | TRBJ2-2 | TRBD1 | TRBV3-1 | CATAGTVNTGELFF | TGTGCCACCGCCGGGACAGTGAACACCGGGGAGCTGTTTTTT
many | TRBJ2-1 | TRBD1 | TRBV7-9 | CASSLAGGPTDEQFF | TGTGCCAGCAGCTTGGCAGGGGGCCCCACGGATGAGCAGTTCTTC